This entry lists 9 T cell receptor beta chains sequenced from one sample in a study of shared clonotypes between healthy human individuals. The repertoire was sequenced with immunoSEQ multiplex PCR; TCRdb's copy has only in-frame clones and lacks some. The table records around 2,000,000 clones, about 92% of them present only once. Only CD45RO-negative cells positively selected for CCR7 counted as naive CD8 cells, so terminally differentiated effector memory CD45RA+ cells were excluded. The sequenced sample was naive CD8+ T cells from PBMCs. Every receptor here comes from a man aged 18 to 35 in good health. Some clones in this sample may be carry-over from other donors' samples.

V gene TRBV6-5 combines with J gene TRBJ1-1; 7 nucleotides match TRBD1. V trimming: 2 bases; J trimming: 2 bases; junction bases outside the gene matches: 5. The CDR3 spans 15 residues. Germline assignment: CDR1 MNHEY and CDR2 SVGAGI. The CDR3 DNA reads TGTGCCAGCAGTTACGTGGCAGGGGGAAACACTGAAGCTTTCTTT. Amino acid sequence: CASSYVAGGNTEAFF.

This sequence joins TRBV27 and TRBJ1-5, with a tentative D call TRBD1 (6 bases). Between the trimmed V and J ends, which lost 6 bases and 0 bases, there was a span of 24 bases. CDR3 length: 19 residues. From germline, CDR1 is MNHEY and CDR2 SMNVEV (reference sequence). Here the CDR3 reads CASSPQGLTFDYSNQPQHF. The CDR3 region has the DNA TGTGCCAGCAGCCCTCAGGGGCTAACCTTTGACTATAGCAATCAGCCCCAGCATTTT.

J is TRBJ1-2 and V is TRBV10-3; 10 nucleotides line up with TRBD1. This CDR3 has 16 residues. Trimming cost V 4 bases and J 4 bases; bases outside gene matches: 9. Germline V gene sequence: CDR1 ENHRY, CDR2 SYGVKD. The CDR3 reads CAISVAGGQGPYGYTF. The CDR3 nucleotides are TGTGCCATCAGTGTAGCGGGGGGACAGGGGCCCTATGGCTACACCTTC.

The chain joins TRBV9 to TRBJ2-1; 8 bases are shared with TRBD1. The trim removed 2 bases at V and 12 bases at J, leaving 4 bases unmatched. The CDR3 is made up of 12 amino acids. CDR1 and CDR2 from the germline V gene are SGDLS and YYNGEE. CDR3 sequence reads: CASSVPGTGQFF. The DNA for the CDR3 is TGTGCCAGCAGCGTCCCCGGGACAGGGCAGTTCTTC.

The chain carries TRBV28 and TRBJ2-1, with 11 bases fitting TRBD1. Germline V gene lookup returns CDR1 MDHEN and CDR2 SYDVKM. The trim removed 2 bases at V and 5 bases at J, leaving 11 bases unmatched. The CDR3 runs to 18 residues. The CDR3 is CASSLALTGTGGNNEQFF. The CDR3 DNA sequence: TGTGCCAGCAGTTTAGCCTTAACCGGGACAGGGGGGAACAATGAGCAGTTCTTC. Combining the CDR3 with reference TRBV28 and TRBJ2-1 gives the whole variable domain DVKVTQSSRYLVKRTGEKVFLECVQDMDHENMFWYRQDPGLGLRLIYFSYDVKMKEKGDIPEGYSVSREKKERFSLILESASTNQTSMYLCASSLALTGTGGNNEQFFGPGTRLTVL.

The chain is built from TRBV29-1 and TRBJ1-4; D remains unclear. CDR1 and CDR2 from the germline V gene are SQVTM and ANQGSEA. The CDR3 extends over 13 amino acids. In DNA, the CDR3 is TGCAGTGCCTGTACGGCCTTGGGTGAAAAACTGTTTTTT. Its protein is CSACTALGEKLFF.

This clone showed up just a few times. The CDR3 region is CAWSVLRAGDTEAFF. CDR3 sequence (DNA): TGTGCCTGGAGTGTACTAAGGGCCGGGGATACTGAAGCTTTCTTT. The chain joins TRBV30 to TRBJ1-1; unclear D gene. V was cut by 0 bases and J by 5 bases, with 16 bases left in between. The V gene's germline CDR1 is GTSNPN and CDR2 SVGIG (reference sequence). There are 15 residues in the CDR3.

This clone has only one observation. This chain connects TRBV11-2 to TRBJ1-1, with D possibly matching TRBD1 (5 bases). The CDR3 length is 16 residues. V gave up 9 bases and J gave up 1 base, with 21 bases separating them. Germline CDR1 SGHAT, CDR2 FQNNGV. The CDR3 DNA reads as TGTGCCAGTAACCTCGCGGGCTGGGACGCGAACACTGAAGCTTTCTTT. Translated, it gives CASNLAGWDANTEAFF.

The chain joins TRBV27 to TRBJ1-4, with D unresolved. This CDR3 contains 13 residues. CDR1 is MNHEY and CDR2 is SMNVEV in the germline V gene (reference sequence). V was trimmed by 6 bases and J by 13 bases, leaving 18 bases between them. This CDR3 reads CASSLGVGSLLFF. The CDR3 region has the DNA TGTGCCAGCAGCCTCGGGGTGGGGAGTTTACTGTTTTTT. Full variable domain (missing parts from reference TRBV27 and TRBJ1-4): EAQVTQNPRYLITVTGKKLTVTCSQNMNHEYMSWYRQDPGLGLRQIYYSMNVEVTDKGDVPEGYKVSRKEKRNFPLILESPSPNQTSLYFCASSLGVGSLLFFGSGTQLSVL.